These T cell receptor beta chains were read from a single sample in a study of technical replicates of blood from a few donors. TCRdb keeps only in-frame clones here, not all; method: immunoSEQ multiplex PCR. This sample yields some 56,000 clones, of which about 93% are seen a single time; roughly 4.2% belongs to the top ten. The sequencing sample was made of PBMCs. Receptors were obtained from a human donor in good health. Some clones in this sample may be carry-over from other donors' samples. CDR3s include the opening cysteine and the closing phenylalanine or tryptophan. Each record gives: CDR3 DNA, CDR3 protein, clone size, CDR3 length, D gene, J gene, V gene. The D gene is left open where the match is weak. Part of the rows lack a size; the others show once, few, many or a class for expanded clones.

CDR3 DNA: TGTGCCAGCAGCCAAGGCAGGGACACTGAAGCTTTCTTT
CDR3 protein: CASSQGRDTEAFF
clone size: -
CDR3 length: 13
D gene: -
J gene: TRBJ1-1
V gene: TRBV4-2

CDR3 DNA: TGTGCCAGCAGCGCAAGCACAGATACGCAGTATTTT
CDR3 protein: CASSASTDTQYF
clone size: -
CDR3 length: 12
D gene: -
J gene: TRBJ2-3
V gene: TRBV9

CDR3 DNA: TGTGCCAGCAGCCAAGATCTCGGGGGACTCGGCGTTAATGAAAAACTGTTTTTT
CDR3 protein: CASSQDLGGLGVNEKLFF
clone size: -
CDR3 length: 18
D gene: -
J gene: TRBJ1-4
V gene: TRBV4-2

CDR3 DNA: TGTGCCAGCAGCTTATACGGTACCTACGAGCAGTACTTC
CDR3 protein: CASSLYGTYEQYF
clone size: once
CDR3 length: 13
D gene: -
J gene: TRBJ2-7
V gene: TRBV11-2

CDR3 DNA: TGTGCCAGCAGTGTTGCGGGGGGGGGCACAGATACGCAGTATTTT
CDR3 protein: CASSVAGGGTDTQYF
clone size: -
CDR3 length: 15
D gene: TRBD2
J gene: TRBJ2-3
V gene: TRBV2

CDR3 DNA: TGTGCCTGGGACAGGGGGCCCGGAGAGCAGTACTTC
CDR3 protein: CAWDRGPGEQYF
clone size: -
CDR3 length: 12
D gene: TRBD1
J gene: TRBJ2-7
V gene: TRBV30

CDR3 DNA: TGTGCCAGCAGCTTAGCCGATGGGAGAACCTACGAGCAGTACTTC
CDR3 protein: CASSLADGRTYEQYF
clone size: -
CDR3 length: 15
D gene: -
J gene: TRBJ2-7
V gene: TRBV7-9

CDR3 DNA: TGTGCCAGCAGTGGCCAGACAGGGGGTTATTATGAGCAGTTCTTC
CDR3 protein: CASSGQTGGYYEQFF
clone size: -
CDR3 length: 15
D gene: TRBD1
J gene: TRBJ2-1
V gene: TRBV25-1

CDR3 DNA: TGTGCCAGCAGCCCACAGGGGGTCGACGAGCAGTACTTC
CDR3 protein: CASSPQGVDEQYF
clone size: -
CDR3 length: 13
D gene: TRBD1
J gene: TRBJ2-7
V gene: TRBV9

CDR3 DNA: TGTGCCAGCTCTCAGACAGGGGGGGACTACGAGCAGTACTTC
CDR3 protein: CASSQTGGDYEQYF
clone size: once
CDR3 length: 14
D gene: TRBD1
J gene: TRBJ2-7
V gene: TRBV18

CDR3 DNA: TGTGCCAGCAGCTCGAGACAGGAGGGCACAGATACGCAGTATTTT
CDR3 protein: CASSSRQEGTDTQYF
clone size: -
CDR3 length: 15
D gene: -
J gene: TRBJ2-3
V gene: TRBV7-2

CDR3 DNA: TGTGCCAGCAGCCGACTAGCGGGAGGGCCTGGAGATACGCAGTATTTT
CDR3 protein: CASSRLAGGPGDTQYF
clone size: -
CDR3 length: 16
D gene: TRBD2
J gene: TRBJ2-3
V gene: TRBV7-3

CDR3 DNA: TGTGCCAGCAGTTTAAGAACAGGGGGCATGGACGAGCAGTACTTC
CDR3 protein: CASSLRTGGMDEQYF
clone size: once
CDR3 length: 15
D gene: TRBD1
J gene: TRBJ2-7
V gene: TRBV27

CDR3 DNA: TGTGCCAGCAGTCCCCGGGGCAGGGGGCGAGGAGGGAACACCATATATTTT
CDR3 protein: CASSPRGRGRGGNTIYF
clone size: -
CDR3 length: 17
D gene: TRBD1
J gene: TRBJ1-3
V gene: TRBV28

CDR3 DNA: TGCAGCGTTGAACTAGCGGGAGGCAACCACGAGCAGTACTTC
CDR3 protein: CSVELAGGNHEQYF
clone size: -
CDR3 length: 14
D gene: TRBD2
J gene: TRBJ2-7
V gene: TRBV29-1

CDR3 DNA: TGTGCCAGCAGCCAATCGGGAGGACAGGGTTCGACCACCTTC
CDR3 protein: CASSQSGGQGSTTF
clone size: -
CDR3 length: 14
D gene: TRBD1
J gene: TRBJ1-2
V gene: TRBV14